This TCR beta chain was obtained from a study of neurological immune-mediated disorders. About the research overall: Relapsing-remitting patients made up about 90% of the roughly 35 multiple sclerosis patients, and secondary progressive patients made up 3.

This clonotype was observed at least ten times. With 10-nucleotide random UMIs, 5'RACE was used to make the cDNA. MiXCR was run by TCRdb on the 5' RACE reads, yielding one entry per CDR3 protein. Of about 89,000 distinct CDR3 sequences in the sample, 2.5% to 3% are singletons; the top ten hold about 1%. The CDR3 spans 10 residues. The V gene lost 7 bases and the J gene lost 6 bases, with 9 bases spanning the gap. Germline assignment: CDR1 SQVTM and CDR2 ANQGSEA. The sequenced sample was PBMCs. J is TRBJ1-2 and V is TRBV29-1, with TRBD1 as a possible D gene (5 bases). The clonotype comes from a woman in her twenties or thirties with multiple sclerosis. The CDR3: CSGGEDGYTF. As DNA, the CDR3 is TGCAGCGGGGGGGAGGATGGCTACACCTTC.